Below are 2 T cell receptor beta chains sequenced from a single sample in a study of cytomegalovirus exposure and HLA in healthy donors. The PCR had 60 Vbeta and 13 Jbeta primers. Assay used: immunoSEQ multiplex PCR; TCRdb lists only in-frame clones, some missing. Among roughly 100,000 clones listed, about 64% were seen once. The material sequenced was PBMCs. Every receptor here comes from a female donor in good health and CMV-seronegative.

This clone has more than one count but fewer than ten. This chain uses TRBV7-9 with TRBJ2-1; 9 bases agree with TRBD1. Germline V gene sequence: CDR1 SEHNR, CDR2 FQNEAQ (reference sequence). The junction had 8 bases not matched to a gene; V was cut back by 5 bases and J by 6 bases. The CDR3 is 15 residues long. The CDR3 reads CASSLTTGGLNEQFF. For the CDR3, the DNA is TGTGCCAGCAGCCTAACGACAGGGGGTCTCAATGAGCAGTTCTTC.

The gene calls are TRBV2 and TRBJ2-5, with D possibly matching TRBD1 (5 bases). CDR1 and CDR2 (germline): SNHLY, FYNNEI. The CDR3 is made up of 14 amino acids. Trimming stripped 4 bases from V and 1 base from J, with 10 bases between. The chain's CDR3 is CASSASTVQETQYF. CDR3 sequence (DNA): TGTGCCAGCAGTGCCTCGACAGTCCAAGAGACCCAGTACTTC.